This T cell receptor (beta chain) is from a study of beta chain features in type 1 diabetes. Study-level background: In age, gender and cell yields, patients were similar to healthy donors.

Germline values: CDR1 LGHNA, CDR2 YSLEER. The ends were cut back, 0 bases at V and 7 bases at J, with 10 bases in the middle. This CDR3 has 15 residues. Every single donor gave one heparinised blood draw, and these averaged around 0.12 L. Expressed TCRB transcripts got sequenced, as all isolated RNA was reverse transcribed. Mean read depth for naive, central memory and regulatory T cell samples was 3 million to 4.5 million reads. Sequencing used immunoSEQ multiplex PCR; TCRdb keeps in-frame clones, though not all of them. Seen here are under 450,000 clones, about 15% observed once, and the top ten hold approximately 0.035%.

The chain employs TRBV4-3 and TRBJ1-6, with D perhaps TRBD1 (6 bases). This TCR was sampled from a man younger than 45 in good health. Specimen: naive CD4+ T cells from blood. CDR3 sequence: CASSQEGGGNSPLHF. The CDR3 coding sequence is TGCGCCAGCAGCCAAGAAGGGGGAGGGAATTCACCCCTCCACTTT.